The clone carrying this T cell receptor (beta chain) appeared once. The length of the CDR3 is 15 residues. The germline V gene encodes CDR1 ENHRY and CDR2 SYGVKD. The V gene lost 10 bases and the J gene lost 0 bases, with 16 bases spanning the gap. Donors had localized lung adenocarcinoma, a non-small cell lung cancer. The data belong to a study of CD4 and CD8 cells across lung adenocarcinoma regions. Using its own MiXCR run on the PCR reads, TCRdb lists one record per CDR3 protein. Of 3,000 or so distinct CDR3 sequences in the sample, 60% to 70% were seen once. The J gene is TRBJ2-4, the V gene TRBV10-3; D is ambiguous. This sequence originates from a male donor with lung adenocarcinoma. The CD4 and CD8 labels of this study may be unreliable. Source material: CD4+ T cells from the margin of a lung tumor. DNA of the CDR3: TGTGCCACCCCCGAGGACCCCCCAGCCAAAAACATTCAGTACTTC. Amino acid sequence: CATPEDPPAKNIQYF.